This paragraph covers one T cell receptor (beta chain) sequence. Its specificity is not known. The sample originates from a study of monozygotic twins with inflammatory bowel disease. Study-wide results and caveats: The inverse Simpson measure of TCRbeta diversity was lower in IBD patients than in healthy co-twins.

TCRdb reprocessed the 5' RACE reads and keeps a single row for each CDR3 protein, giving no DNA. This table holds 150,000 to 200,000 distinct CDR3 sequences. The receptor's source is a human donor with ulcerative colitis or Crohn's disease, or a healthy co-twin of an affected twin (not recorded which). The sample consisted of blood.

The CDR3 is CAISDETGRGGSPLHF. The chain joins TRBV10-3 to TRBJ1-6. Germline V lookup: CDR1 ENHRY, CDR2 SYGVKD. The CDR3 contains 16 residues.